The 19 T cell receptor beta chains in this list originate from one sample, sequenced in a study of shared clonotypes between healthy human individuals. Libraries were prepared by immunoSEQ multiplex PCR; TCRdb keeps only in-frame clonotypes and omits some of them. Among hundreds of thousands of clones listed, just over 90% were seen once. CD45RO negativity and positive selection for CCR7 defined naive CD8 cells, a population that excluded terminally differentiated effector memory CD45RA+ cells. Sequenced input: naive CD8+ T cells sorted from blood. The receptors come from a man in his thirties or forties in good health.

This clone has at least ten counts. DNA for the CDR3: TGTGCCTGGAGTGTACCCCGGACCAGGAAAGAGACCCAGTACTTC. This gives the protein CAWSVPRTRKETQYF. The chain uses TRBV30 and TRBJ2-5; no clear D. Germline V gene lookup returns CDR1 GTSNPN and CDR2 SVGIG (reference sequence). CDR3 length: 15 residues. Trimming cost V 0 bases and J 3 bases, with 14 bases left between them.

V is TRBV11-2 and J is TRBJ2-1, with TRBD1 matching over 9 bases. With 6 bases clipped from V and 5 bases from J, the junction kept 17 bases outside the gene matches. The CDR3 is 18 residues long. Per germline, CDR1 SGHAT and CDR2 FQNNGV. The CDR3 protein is CASRTPRTGTGSDNEQFF. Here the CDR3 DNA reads TGTGCCAGCAGAACTCCTAGAACCGGGACAGGGTCGGACAATGAGCAGTTCTTC. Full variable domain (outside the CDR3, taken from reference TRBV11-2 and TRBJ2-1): EAGVAQSPRYKIIEKRQSVAFWCNPISGHATLYWYQQILGQGPKLLIQFQNNGVVDDSQLPKDRFSAERLKGVDSTLKIQPAKLEDSAVYLCASRTPRTGTGSDNEQFFGPGTRLTVL.

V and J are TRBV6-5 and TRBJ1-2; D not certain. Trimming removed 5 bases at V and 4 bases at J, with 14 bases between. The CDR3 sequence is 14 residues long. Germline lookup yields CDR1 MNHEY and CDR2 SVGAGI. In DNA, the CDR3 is TGTGCCAGCAGTGGGTCGGACGGTGTCTATGGCTACACCTTC. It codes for CASSGSDGVYGYTF.

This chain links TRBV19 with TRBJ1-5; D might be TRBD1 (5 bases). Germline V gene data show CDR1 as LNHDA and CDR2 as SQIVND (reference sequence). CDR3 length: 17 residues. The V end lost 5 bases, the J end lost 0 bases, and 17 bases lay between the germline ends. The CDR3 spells CASSPYGGGYSNQPQHF. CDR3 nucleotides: TGTGCCAGTAGTCCCTACGGGGGGGGTTATAGCAATCAGCCCCAGCATTTT.

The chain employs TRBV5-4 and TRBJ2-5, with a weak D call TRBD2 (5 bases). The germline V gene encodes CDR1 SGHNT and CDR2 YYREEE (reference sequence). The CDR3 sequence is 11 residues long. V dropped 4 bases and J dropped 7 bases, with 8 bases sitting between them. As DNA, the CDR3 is TGTGCCAGCAGCAACGGGATGACCCAGTACTTC. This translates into CASSNGMTQYF.

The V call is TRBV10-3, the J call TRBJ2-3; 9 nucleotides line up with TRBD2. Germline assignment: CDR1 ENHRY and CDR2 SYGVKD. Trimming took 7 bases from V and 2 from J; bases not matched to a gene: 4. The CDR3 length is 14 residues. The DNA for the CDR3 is TGTGCCATCACTAGCGGGATAGCCACAGATACGCAGTATTTT. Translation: CAITSGIATDTQYF.

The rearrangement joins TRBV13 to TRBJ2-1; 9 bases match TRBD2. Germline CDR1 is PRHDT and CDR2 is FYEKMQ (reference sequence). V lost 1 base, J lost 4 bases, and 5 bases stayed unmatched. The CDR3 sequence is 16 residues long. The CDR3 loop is CASSLAGLAGYNEQFF. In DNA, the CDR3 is TGTGCCAGCAGCTTAGCCGGGCTAGCGGGATACAATGAGCAGTTCTTC.

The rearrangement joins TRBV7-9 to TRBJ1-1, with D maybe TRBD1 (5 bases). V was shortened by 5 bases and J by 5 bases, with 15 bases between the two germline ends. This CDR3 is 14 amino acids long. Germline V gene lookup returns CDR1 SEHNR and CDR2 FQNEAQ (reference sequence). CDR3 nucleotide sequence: TGTGCCAGCAGCCCTTCGGACGCAGGGACTGAAGCTTTCTTT. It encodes CASSPSDAGTEAFF.

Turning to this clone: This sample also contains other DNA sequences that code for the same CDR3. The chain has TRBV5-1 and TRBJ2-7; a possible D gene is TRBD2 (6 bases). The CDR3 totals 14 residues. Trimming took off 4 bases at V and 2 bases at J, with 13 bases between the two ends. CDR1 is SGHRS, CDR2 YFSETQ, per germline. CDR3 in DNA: TGCGCCAGCAGCCTCGGGACTGACACCTACGAGCAGTACTTC. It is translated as CASSLGTDTYEQYF. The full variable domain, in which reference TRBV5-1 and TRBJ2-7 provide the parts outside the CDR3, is KAGVTQTPRYLIKTRGQQVTLSCSPISGHRSVSWYQQTPGQGLQFLFEYFSETQRNKGNFPGRFSGRQFSNSRSEMNVSTLELGDSALYLCASSLGTDTYEQYFGPGTRLTVT.

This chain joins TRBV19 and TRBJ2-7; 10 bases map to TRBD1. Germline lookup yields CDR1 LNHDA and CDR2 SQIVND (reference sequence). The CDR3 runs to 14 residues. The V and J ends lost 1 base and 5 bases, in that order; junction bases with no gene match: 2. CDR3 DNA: TGTGCCAGTAGTATAGGACAGGGGGCGAACGAGCAGTACTTC. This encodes CASSIGQGANEQYF.

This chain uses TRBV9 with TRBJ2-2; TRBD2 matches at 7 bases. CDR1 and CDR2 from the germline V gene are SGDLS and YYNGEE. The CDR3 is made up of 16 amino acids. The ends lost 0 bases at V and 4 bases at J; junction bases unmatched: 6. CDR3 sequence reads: CASSVGGGSGTGELFF. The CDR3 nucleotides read TGTGCCAGCAGCGTAGGCGGCGGGAGTGGCACCGGGGAGCTGTTTTTT.

The CDR3 region is CAISETGTRLSGNTIYF. For the CDR3, the DNA is TGTGCCATCAGTGAGACCGGGACGAGACTCTCTGGAAACACCATATATTTT. The gene calls are TRBV10-3 and TRBJ1-3; perhaps TRBD1 as D (5 bases). CDR1 and CDR2 (germline): ENHRY, SYGVKD. CDR3 length equals 17 residues. Trimming removed 2 bases at V and 0 bases at J, with 14 bases between.

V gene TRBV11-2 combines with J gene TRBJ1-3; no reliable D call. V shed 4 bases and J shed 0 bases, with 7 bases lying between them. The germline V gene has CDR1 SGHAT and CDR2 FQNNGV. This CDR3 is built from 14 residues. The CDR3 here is CASSSVVSGNTIYF. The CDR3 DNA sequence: TGTGCCAGCAGCTCCGTCGTCTCTGGAAACACCATATATTTT. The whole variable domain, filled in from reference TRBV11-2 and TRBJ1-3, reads EAGVAQSPRYKIIEKRQSVAFWCNPISGHATLYWYQQILGQGPKLLIQFQNNGVVDDSQLPKDRFSAERLKGVDSTLKIQPAKLEDSAVYLCASSSVVSGNTIYFGEGSWLTVV.

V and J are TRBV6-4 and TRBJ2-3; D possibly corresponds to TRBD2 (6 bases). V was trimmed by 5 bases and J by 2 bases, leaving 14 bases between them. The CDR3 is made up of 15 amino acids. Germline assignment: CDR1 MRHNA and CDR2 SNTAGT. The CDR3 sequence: CASSLRGTVTDTQYF. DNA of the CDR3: TGTGCCAGCAGTCTTCGCGGGACCGTCACAGATACGCAGTATTTT.

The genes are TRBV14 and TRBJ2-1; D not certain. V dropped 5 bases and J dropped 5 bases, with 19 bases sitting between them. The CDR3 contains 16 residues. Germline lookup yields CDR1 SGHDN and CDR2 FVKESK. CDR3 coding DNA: TGTGCCAGCAGCGCTGGTAGTGGTTTTGCCGACAATGAGCAGTTCTTC. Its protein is CASSAGSGFADNEQFF.

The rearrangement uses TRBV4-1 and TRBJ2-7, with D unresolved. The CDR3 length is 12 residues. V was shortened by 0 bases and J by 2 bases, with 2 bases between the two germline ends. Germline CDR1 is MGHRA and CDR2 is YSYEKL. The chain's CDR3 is CASSQEPYEQYF. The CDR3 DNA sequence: TGCGCCAGCAGCCAAGAACCCTACGAGCAGTACTTC.

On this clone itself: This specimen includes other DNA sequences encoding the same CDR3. CDR3: CASSERDYEQYF. The CDR3 coding sequence is TGTGCCAGCAGTGAGAGAGACTACGAGCAGTACTTC. The gene calls are TRBV2 and TRBJ2-7; D is uncertain. Between the trimmed V and J ends, which lost 3 bases and 3 bases, there was a span of 6 bases. Germline assignment: CDR1 SNHLY and CDR2 FYNNEI. The CDR3 is 12 amino acids.

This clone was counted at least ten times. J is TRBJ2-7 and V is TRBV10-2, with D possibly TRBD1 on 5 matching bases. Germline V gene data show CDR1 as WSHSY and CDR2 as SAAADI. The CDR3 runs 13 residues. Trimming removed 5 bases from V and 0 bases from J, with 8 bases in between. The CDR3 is CASSWTSSYEQYF. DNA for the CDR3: TGCGCCAGCAGTTGGACATCCTCCTACGAGCAGTACTTC.

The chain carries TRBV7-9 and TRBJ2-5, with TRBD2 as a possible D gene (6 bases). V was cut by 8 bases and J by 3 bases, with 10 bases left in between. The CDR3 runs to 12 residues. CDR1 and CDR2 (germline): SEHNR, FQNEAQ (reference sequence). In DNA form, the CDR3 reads TGTGCCAGCGGGGGACTTGAAGAGACCCAGTACTTC. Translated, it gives CASGGLEETQYF.